This TCR beta chain was found in a study of blood T cell repertoires in COVID-19. V was clipped by 4 bases and J by 0 bases; unmatched bases: 13. The CDR3 sequence is 18 residues long. Germline CDR1 and CDR2: LGHDT and YNNKEL (reference sequence). The protocol was immunoSEQ multiplex PCR, while the TCRdb copy is restricted to in-frame clones and leaves out a portion. Of roughly 50,000 clones in the sample, 65% to 90% were seen once. This clone showed up just once. The sequencing input was peripheral blood. This TCR derives from a woman older than 75 with COVID-19, enrolled during active disease. The chain links TRBV3-1 (or the pseudogene TRBV3-2) to TRBJ1-2, with 8 bases matching TRBD1. The CDR3 loop is CASSRRQGRTNTNYGYTF. CDR3 DNA: TGTGCCAGCAGCCGCAGACAGGGGCGCACGAATACTAACTATGGCTACACCTTC.